A selection of T cell receptor beta chains follows, all from one sample in a study of cytomegalovirus exposure and HLA in healthy donors. Measured with immunoSEQ multiplex PCR; TCRdb has only the in-frame clones, and not every one. The profile shows some 130,000 clones, 79% of them singletons. The specimen sequenced was PBMCs. All receptors derive from a man younger than 35 in good health and CMV-seronegative. Each CDR3 is given with its conserved first and last residue. A D gene is named only where the DNA matches it firmly. Part of the rows lack a size; the others show once, few, many or a class for expanded clones.

clone size: .; V gene: TRBV7-9; D gene: .; J gene: TRBJ2-7; CDR3 protein: CASSQRGGVLAASWEQYF; CDR3 DNA: TGTGCCAGCAGTCAGAGAGGTGGGGTACTAGCCGCTTCCTGGGAGCAGTACTTC
clone size: few; V gene: TRBV9; D gene: .; J gene: TRBJ1-1; CDR3 protein: CASSVATTGPTEAFF; CDR3 DNA: TGTGCCAGCAGCGTAGCTACGACAGGTCCCACTGAAGCTTTCTTT
clone size: .; V gene: TRBV2; D gene: TRBD1; J gene: TRBJ1-1; CDR3 protein: CASRGPGTGTFEAFF; CDR3 DNA: TGTGCCAGCAGAGGACCCGGGACAGGGACCTTTGAAGCTTTCTTT
clone size: .; V gene: TRBV2; D gene: TRBD1; J gene: TRBJ1-1; CDR3 protein: CASKGTGGYFEAFF; CDR3 DNA: TGTGCCAGCAAAGGGACAGGGGGATACTTTGAAGCTTTCTTT
clone size: once; V gene: TRBV6-5; D gene: .; J gene: TRBJ1-5; CDR3 protein: CASNRSNQPQHF; CDR3 DNA: TGTGCCAGCAATCGGAGCAATCAGCCCCAGCATTTT
clone size: .; V gene: TRBV11-2; D gene: TRBD2; J gene: TRBJ2-1; CDR3 protein: CASSLRGLAGGEQFF; CDR3 DNA: TGTGCCAGCAGCTTAAGGGGACTAGCGGGAGGTGAGCAGTTCTTC
clone size: .; V gene: TRBV30; D gene: .; J gene: TRBJ1-5; CDR3 protein: CAWGPGTYSNQPQHF; CDR3 DNA: TGTGCCTGGGGGCCCGGGACATATAGCAATCAGCCCCAGCATTTT
clone size: .; V gene: TRBV10-1; D gene: .; J gene: TRBJ2-7; CDR3 protein: CASSELSGGRRQYF; CDR3 DNA: TGCGCCAGCAGTGAGTTGAGCGGAGGAAGACGGCAGTACTTC
clone size: once; V gene: TRBV10-3; D gene: .; J gene: TRBJ2-5; CDR3 protein: CAISVSGRVETQYF; CDR3 DNA: TGTGCCATCAGTGTAAGCGGCCGCGTGGAGACCCAGTACTTC
clone size: .; V gene: TRBV7-9; D gene: TRBD1; J gene: TRBJ2-4; CDR3 protein: CASSLHPAGTGKNIQYF; CDR3 DNA: TGTGCCAGCAGCCTCCACCCAGCCGGGACAGGCAAAAACATTCAGTACTTC
clone size: .; V gene: TRBV5-4; D gene: TRBD1; J gene: TRBJ2-3; CDR3 protein: CASSSTGTDTQYF; CDR3 DNA: TGTGCCAGCAGTTCGACAGGGACAGATACGCAGTATTTT
clone size: .; V gene: TRBV18; D gene: TRBD2; J gene: TRBJ2-2; CDR3 protein: CASSPALLAGGATGELFF; CDR3 DNA: TGTGCCAGCTCACCAGCCTTACTAGCGGGAGGAGCTACCGGGGAGCTGTTTTTT
clone size: .; V gene: TRBV7-9; D gene: .; J gene: TRBJ1-5; CDR3 protein: CASSQDSQSNQPQHF; CDR3 DNA: TGTGCCAGCAGCCAGGACAGTCAAAGCAATCAGCCCCAGCATTTT
clone size: .; V gene: TRBV4-1; D gene: TRBD1; J gene: TRBJ2-3; CDR3 protein: CASSRSPGQNTDTQYF; CDR3 DNA: TGCGCCAGCAGCCGGTCCCCGGGACAGAACACAGATACGCAGTATTTT
clone size: .; V gene: TRBV5-4; D gene: .; J gene: TRBJ1-1; CDR3 protein: CASSPRSSTEAFF; CDR3 DNA: TGTGCCAGCAGCCCTAGATCTTCCACTGAAGCTTTCTTT
clone size: .; V gene: TRBV7-3; D gene: TRBD1; J gene: TRBJ1-6; CDR3 protein: CASSSSPQGGNSPLHF; CDR3 DNA: TGTGCCAGCAGCTCCAGCCCTCAGGGGGGTAATTCACCCCTCCACTTT
clone size: .; V gene: TRBV12-5; D gene: TRBD2; J gene: TRBJ2-7; CDR3 protein: CASGLVLRREYNEQYF; CDR3 DNA: TGTGCTAGTGGTTTGGTACTAAGGCGGGAGTATAACGAGCAGTACTTC
clone size: .; V gene: TRBV30; D gene: TRBD2; J gene: TRBJ2-4; CDR3 protein: CAWSVMAGGKLAKNIQYF; CDR3 DNA: TGTGCCTGGAGTGTGATGGCGGGAGGAAAACTAGCCAAAAACATTCAGTACTTC
clone size: .; V gene: TRBV2; D gene: .; J gene: TRBJ1-5; CDR3 protein: CASNWGGGNQPQHF; CDR3 DNA: TGTGCCAGCAATTGGGGGGGTGGCAATCAGCCCCAGCATTTT
clone size: .; V gene: TRBV7-9; D gene: TRBD1; J gene: TRBJ2-1; CDR3 protein: CASSLTGQKNNEQFF; CDR3 DNA: TGTGCCAGCAGCTTAACGGGACAGAAAAACAATGAGCAGTTCTTC
clone size: .; V gene: TRBV6-5; D gene: .; J gene: TRBJ2-7; CDR3 protein: CASREHSSYEQYF; CDR3 DNA: TGTGCCAGCAGAGAACACAGCTCCTACGAGCAGTACTTC
clone size: .; V gene: TRBV7-8; D gene: .; J gene: TRBJ2-2; CDR3 protein: CASSLVGRSTGELFF; CDR3 DNA: TGTGCCAGCAGCTTAGTAGGGAGGTCCACCGGGGAGCTGTTTTTT
clone size: few; V gene: TRBV4-2; D gene: .; J gene: TRBJ2-7; CDR3 protein: CASSRGWTAEQYF; CDR3 DNA: TGTGCCAGCAGCCGAGGGTGGACCGCCGAGCAGTACTTC
clone size: .; V gene: TRBV6-4; D gene: .; J gene: TRBJ1-5; CDR3 protein: CASIYYPDRRNQPQHF; CDR3 DNA: TGTGCCAGCATCTATTATCCGGACAGACGCAATCAGCCCCAGCATTTT
clone size: .; V gene: TRBV4-3; D gene: .; J gene: TRBJ2-7; CDR3 protein: CASSQESGTKSYEQYF; CDR3 DNA: TGCGCCAGCAGCCAAGAATCGGGGACAAAGTCCTACGAGCAGTACTTC
clone size: .; V gene: TRBV7-3; D gene: TRBD2; J gene: TRBJ2-3; CDR3 protein: CASSLTGLAGGNTDTQYF; CDR3 DNA: TGTGCCAGCAGCTTAACTGGACTAGCGGGAGGGAACACAGATACGCAGTATTTT
clone size: .; V gene: TRBV4-2; D gene: .; J gene: TRBJ1-4; CDR3 protein: CASSQEATRERVTNEKLFF; CDR3 DNA: TGTGCCAGCAGCCAAGAAGCCACGAGGGAACGGGTGACTAATGAAAAACTGTTTTTT
clone size: .; V gene: TRBV5-1; D gene: .; J gene: TRBJ2-7; CDR3 protein: CASSLDRPYEQYF; CDR3 DNA: TGCGCCAGCAGCTTGGACAGGCCTTACGAGCAGTACTTC
clone size: .; V gene: TRBV27; D gene: TRBD1; J gene: TRBJ1-2; CDR3 protein: CASSLTGSYGYTF; CDR3 DNA: TGTGCCAGCAGTTTGACAGGGAGCTATGGCTACACCTTC
clone size: .; V gene: TRBV28; D gene: .; J gene: TRBJ2-7; CDR3 protein: CASSLSLLEQYF; CDR3 DNA: TGTGCCAGCAGTTTATCCCTACTGGAGCAGTACTTC
clone size: few; V gene: TRBV27; D gene: TRBD1; J gene: TRBJ1-1; CDR3 protein: CASSLRQGGSAANTEAFF; CDR3 DNA: TGTGCCAGCAGTTTAAGACAGGGGGGCTCGGCGGCGAACACTGAAGCTTTCTTT
clone size: .; V gene: TRBV6-4; D gene: TRBD1; J gene: TRBJ1-2; CDR3 protein: CASSEAGGYGYTF; CDR3 DNA: TGTGCCAGCAGTGAGGCAGGGGGCTATGGCTACACCTTC
clone size: .; V gene: TRBV4-2; D gene: TRBD1; J gene: TRBJ2-2; CDR3 protein: CASSQGRRGTGGYAGELFF; CDR3 DNA: TGTGCCAGCAGCCAAGGTCGGAGGGGGACAGGGGGTTATGCTGGGGAGCTGTTTTTT
clone size: .; V gene: TRBV15; D gene: .; J gene: TRBJ1-1; CDR3 protein: CATSAGLNTEAFF; CDR3 DNA: TGTGCCACCAGCGCGGGTTTGAACACTGAAGCTTTCTTT
clone size: .; V gene: TRBV11-2; D gene: .; J gene: TRBJ1-1; CDR3 protein: CASSYSRGNTEAFF; CDR3 DNA: TGTGCCAGCAGCTATTCAAGGGGGAACACTGAAGCTTTCTTT
clone size: few; V gene: TRBV28; D gene: TRBD1; J gene: TRBJ1-5; CDR3 protein: CASSLSPGGTDQPQHF; CDR3 DNA: TGTGCCAGCAGTTTATCTCCAGGGGGTACCGATCAGCCCCAGCATTTT
clone size: .; V gene: TRBV27; D gene: .; J gene: TRBJ2-6; CDR3 protein: CASSPRANTGANVLTF; CDR3 DNA: TGTGCCAGCAGTCCCAGGGCCAATACTGGGGCCAACGTCCTGACTTTC
clone size: .; V gene: TRBV19; D gene: TRBD2; J gene: TRBJ2-7; CDR3 protein: CASRRLAGAYEQYF; CDR3 DNA: TGTGCCAGCCGAAGACTAGCGGGAGCCTACGAGCAGTACTTC
clone size: .; V gene: TRBV7-9; D gene: TRBD1; J gene: TRBJ1-2; CDR3 protein: CASSSRQGRYGYPF; CDR3 DNA: TGTGCCAGCAGCTCAAGACAGGGACGCTATGGCTACCCCTTC
clone size: few; V gene: TRBV28; D gene: TRBD1; J gene: TRBJ2-7; CDR3 protein: CETKGGTGGGEQYF; CDR3 DNA: TGCGAGACTAAAGGAGGGACAGGGGGTGGCGAGCAGTACTTC
clone size: few; V gene: TRBV7-9; D gene: .; J gene: TRBJ1-2; CDR3 protein: CASSLGQLYGYTF; CDR3 DNA: TGTGCCAGCAGCTTAGGACAACTCTATGGCTACACCTTC
clone size: .; V gene: TRBV10-2; D gene: .; J gene: TRBJ2-7; CDR3 protein: CASSESMLARAYEQYF; CDR3 DNA: TGCGCCAGCAGTGAGTCGATGCTAGCGAGGGCATACGAGCAGTACTTC
clone size: .; V gene: TRBV27; D gene: TRBD2; J gene: TRBJ2-1; CDR3 protein: CASSFSSGSAREQFF; CDR3 DNA: TGTGCCAGCAGTTTTTCCAGCGGGAGTGCTCGTGAGCAGTTCTTC
clone size: .; V gene: TRBV6-5; D gene: TRBD1; J gene: TRBJ2-5; CDR3 protein: CASRETGEETQYF; CDR3 DNA: TGTGCCAGCAGAGAAACAGGGGAAGAGACCCAGTACTTC